The entry below gives a single T cell receptor (beta chain) sequence along with its context. Looked up from germline, CDR1 is KGHSH and CDR2 is LQKENI. This CDR3 is 15 amino acids long. J lost 1 base, V lost 2 bases, and 4 bases had no gene match. Generated by immunoSEQ multiplex PCR, the TCRdb table keeps only in-frame clones and is missing some. The sample includes 150,000 to 200,000 clones, approximately 84% of them seen just once. This record belongs to a study of blood T cell repertoires in COVID-19. The genes are TRBV18 and TRBJ1-1, with TRBD1 matching 7 bases. Sequencing used PBMCs or T cells enriched from blood (not recorded which). The clonotype originates from a man aged 45 to 65 who had recovered from COVID-19. CDR3 loop: CASSPTWTGNTEAFF. The CDR3 DNA follows: TGTGCCAGCTCACCAACTTGGACAGGGAACACTGAAGCTTTCTTT.